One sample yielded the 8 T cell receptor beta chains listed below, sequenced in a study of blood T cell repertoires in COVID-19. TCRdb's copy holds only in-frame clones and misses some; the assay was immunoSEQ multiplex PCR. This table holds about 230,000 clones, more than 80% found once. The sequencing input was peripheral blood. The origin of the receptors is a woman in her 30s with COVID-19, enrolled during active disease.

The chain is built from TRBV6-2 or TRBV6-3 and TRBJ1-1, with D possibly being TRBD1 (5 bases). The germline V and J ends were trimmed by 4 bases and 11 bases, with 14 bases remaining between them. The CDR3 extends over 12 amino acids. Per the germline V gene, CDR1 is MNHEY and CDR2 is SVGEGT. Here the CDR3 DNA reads TGTGCCAGCAGTTCAAGACAGATTGAGGCTTTCTTT. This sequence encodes CASSSRQIEAFF.

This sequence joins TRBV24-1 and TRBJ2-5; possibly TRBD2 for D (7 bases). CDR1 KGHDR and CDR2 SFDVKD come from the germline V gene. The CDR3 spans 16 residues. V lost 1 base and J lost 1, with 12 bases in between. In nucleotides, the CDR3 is TGTGCCACCAGTGATTTACGGCGGGGGCCCCAAGAGACCCAGTACTTC. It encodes CATSDLRRGPQETQYF.

For the CDR3, the DNA is TGTGCCAGCAGTGATGGACAGGGCGGCACAGATACGCAGTATTTT. Protein product: CASSDGQGGTDTQYF. The chain carries TRBV2 and TRBJ2-3; 8 bases align to TRBD1. V lost 3 bases, J lost 1 base, and 3 bases stayed unmatched. The CDR3 extends over 15 amino acids. CDR1 and CDR2 (germline): SNHLY, FYNNEI.

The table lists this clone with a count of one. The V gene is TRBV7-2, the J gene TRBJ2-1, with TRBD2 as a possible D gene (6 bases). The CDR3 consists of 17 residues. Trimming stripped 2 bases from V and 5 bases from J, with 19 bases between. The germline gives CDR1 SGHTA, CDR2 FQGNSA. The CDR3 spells CASSLRGVGVGDNEQFF. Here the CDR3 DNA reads TGTGCCAGCAGCTTACGCGGGGTGGGCGTCGGAGACAATGAGCAGTTCTTC.

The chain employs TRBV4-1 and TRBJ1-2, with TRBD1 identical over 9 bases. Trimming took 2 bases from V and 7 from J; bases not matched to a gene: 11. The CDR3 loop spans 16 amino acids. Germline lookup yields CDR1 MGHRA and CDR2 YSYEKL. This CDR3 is CASSQYVGDRVGGYTF. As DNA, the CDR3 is TGCGCCAGCAGCCAATACGTCGGGGACAGGGTCGGTGGCTACACCTTC.

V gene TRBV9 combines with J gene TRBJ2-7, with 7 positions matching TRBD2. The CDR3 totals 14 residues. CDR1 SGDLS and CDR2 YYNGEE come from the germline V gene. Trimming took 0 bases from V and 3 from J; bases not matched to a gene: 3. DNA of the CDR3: TGTGCCAGCAGCGTAGGTTGGACTAGCTACGAGCAGTACTTC. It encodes CASSVGWTSYEQYF.

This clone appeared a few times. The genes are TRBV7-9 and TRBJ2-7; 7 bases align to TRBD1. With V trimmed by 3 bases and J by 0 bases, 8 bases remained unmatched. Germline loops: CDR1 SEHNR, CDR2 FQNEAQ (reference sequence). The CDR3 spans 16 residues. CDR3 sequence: CASSFGTGQSSYEQYF. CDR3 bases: TGTGCCAGCAGCTTCGGAACGGGACAGAGCTCCTACGAGCAGTACTTC.

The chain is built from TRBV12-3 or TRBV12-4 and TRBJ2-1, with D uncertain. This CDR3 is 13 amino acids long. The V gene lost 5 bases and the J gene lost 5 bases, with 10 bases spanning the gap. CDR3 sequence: CASSLKRNNEQFF. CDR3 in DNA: TGTGCCAGCAGTCTTAAGCGAAACAATGAGCAGTTCTTC.